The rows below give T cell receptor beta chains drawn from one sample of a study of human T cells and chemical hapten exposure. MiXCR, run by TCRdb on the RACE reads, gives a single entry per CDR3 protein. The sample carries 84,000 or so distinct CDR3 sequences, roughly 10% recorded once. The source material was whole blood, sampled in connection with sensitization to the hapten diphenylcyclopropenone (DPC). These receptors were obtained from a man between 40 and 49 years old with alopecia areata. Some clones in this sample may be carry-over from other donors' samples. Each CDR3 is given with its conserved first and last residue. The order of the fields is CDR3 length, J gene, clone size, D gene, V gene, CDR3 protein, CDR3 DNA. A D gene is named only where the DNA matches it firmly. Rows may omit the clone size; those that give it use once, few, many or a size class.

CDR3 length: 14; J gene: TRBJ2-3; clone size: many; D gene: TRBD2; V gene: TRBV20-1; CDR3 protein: CSARTSLGTDTQYF; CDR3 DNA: TGCAGTGCTCGGACTAGCCTAGGCACAGATACGCAGTATTTT
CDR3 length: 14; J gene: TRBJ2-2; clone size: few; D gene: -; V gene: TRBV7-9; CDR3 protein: CASSLVAYTGELFF; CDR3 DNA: TGTGCCAGCAGCTTAGTAGCGTACACCGGGGAGCTGTTTTTT
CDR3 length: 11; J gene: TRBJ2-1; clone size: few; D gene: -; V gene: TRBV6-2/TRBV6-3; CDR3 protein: CASRLSDGQFF; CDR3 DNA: TGTGCCAGCAGACTATCCGATGGGCAGTTCTTC
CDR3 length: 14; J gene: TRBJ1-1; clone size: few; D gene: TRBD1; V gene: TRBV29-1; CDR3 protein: CSALGQGVNTEAFF; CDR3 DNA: TGCAGCGCTTTGGGACAGGGGGTGAACACTGAAGCTTTCTTT
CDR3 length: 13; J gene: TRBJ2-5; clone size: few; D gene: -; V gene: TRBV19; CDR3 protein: CASSDRSQETQYF; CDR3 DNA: TGTGCCAGTAGCGACAGGTCCCAAGAGACCCAGTACTTC
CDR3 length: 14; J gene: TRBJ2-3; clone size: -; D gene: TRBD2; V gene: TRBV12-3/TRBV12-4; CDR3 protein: CASGTSGSTDTQYF; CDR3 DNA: TGTGCCAGCGGAACTAGCGGGAGCACAGATACGCAGTATTTT
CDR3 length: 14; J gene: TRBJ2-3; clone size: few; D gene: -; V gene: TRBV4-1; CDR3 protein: CASSQDGGTDTQYF; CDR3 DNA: TGCGCCAGCAGCCAAGATGGGGGGACAGATACGCAGTATTTT
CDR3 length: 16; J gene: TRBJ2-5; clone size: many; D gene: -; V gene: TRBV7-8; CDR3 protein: CASSLRQLRMQETQYF; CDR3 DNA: TGTGCCAGCAGCTTACGCCAACTTCGTATGCAAGAGACCCAGTACTTC
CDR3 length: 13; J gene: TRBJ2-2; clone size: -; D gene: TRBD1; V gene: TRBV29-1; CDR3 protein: CSVGDRGLMELFF; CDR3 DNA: TGCAGCGTAGGGGACAGGGGACTTATGGAGCTGTTTTTT
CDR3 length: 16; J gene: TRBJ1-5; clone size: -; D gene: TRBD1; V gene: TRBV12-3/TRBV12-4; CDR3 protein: CASSTGQGRANQPQHF; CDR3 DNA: TGTGCCAGCAGTACCGGACAGGGGAGGGCCAATCAGCCCCAGCATTTT
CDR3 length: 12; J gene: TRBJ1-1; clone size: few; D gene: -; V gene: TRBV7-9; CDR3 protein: CASSETDSEAFF; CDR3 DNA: TGTGCCAGCAGCGAAACTGACAGCGAAGCTTTCTTT
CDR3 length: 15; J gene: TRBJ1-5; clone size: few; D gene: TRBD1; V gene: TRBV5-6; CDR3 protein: CASSSSTGGNQPQHF; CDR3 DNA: TGTGCCAGCAGCTCATCGACAGGGGGCAATCAGCCCCAGCATTTT
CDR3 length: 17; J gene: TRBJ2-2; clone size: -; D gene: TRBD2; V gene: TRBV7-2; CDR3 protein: CASSLGVLAGVTGELFF; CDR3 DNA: TGTGCCAGCAGCTTAGGAGTACTAGCGGGAGTCACCGGGGAGCTGTTTTTT
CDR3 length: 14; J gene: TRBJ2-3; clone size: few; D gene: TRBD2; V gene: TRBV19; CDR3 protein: CASKTGRETDTQYF; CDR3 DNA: TGTGCCAGTAAGACCGGGAGGGAGACAGATACGCAGTATTTT
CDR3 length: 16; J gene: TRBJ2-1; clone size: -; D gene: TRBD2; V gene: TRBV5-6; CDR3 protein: CASSLGSSGSRNEQFF; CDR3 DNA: TGTGCCAGCAGCCTTGGATCTAGCGGGAGTCGCAATGAGCAGTTCTTC
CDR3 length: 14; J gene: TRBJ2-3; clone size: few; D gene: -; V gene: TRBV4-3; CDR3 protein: CASSQGFLADTQYF; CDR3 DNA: TGCGCCAGCAGCCAAGGCTTCCTCGCAGATACGCAGTATTTT
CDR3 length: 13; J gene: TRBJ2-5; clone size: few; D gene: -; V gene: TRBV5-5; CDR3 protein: CASSLDSEETQYF; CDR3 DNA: TGTGCCAGCAGCCTGGACAGTGAAGAGACCCAGTACTTC
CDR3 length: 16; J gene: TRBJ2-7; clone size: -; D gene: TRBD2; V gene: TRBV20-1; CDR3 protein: CSARDLRTSGSNEQYF; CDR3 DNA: TGCAGTGCTAGAGATCTCCGGACTAGCGGGAGCAACGAGCAGTACTTC
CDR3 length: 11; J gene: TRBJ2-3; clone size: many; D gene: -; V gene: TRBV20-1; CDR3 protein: CSARGGDTQYF; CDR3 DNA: TGCAGTGCTAGAGGAGGGGATACGCAGTATTTT
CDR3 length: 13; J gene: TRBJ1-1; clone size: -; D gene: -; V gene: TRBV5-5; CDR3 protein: CASSLYPNAEAFF; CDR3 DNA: TGTGCCAGCAGCTTGTACCCCAACGCTGAAGCTTTCTTT
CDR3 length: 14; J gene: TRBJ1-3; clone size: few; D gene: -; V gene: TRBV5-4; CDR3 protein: CASSLGTAGNTIYF; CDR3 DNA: TGTGCCAGCAGCTTGGGGACAGCTGGAAACACCATATATTTT
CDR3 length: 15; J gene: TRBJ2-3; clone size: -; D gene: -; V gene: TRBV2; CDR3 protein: CASSENGPSTDTQYF; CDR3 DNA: TGTGCCAGCAGTGAGAACGGGCCTAGCACAGATACGCAGTATTTT
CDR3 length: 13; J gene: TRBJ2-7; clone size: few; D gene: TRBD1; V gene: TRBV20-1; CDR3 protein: CSARAGQGNEQYF; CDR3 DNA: TGCAGTGCTAGGGCGGGACAGGGGAACGAGCAGTACTTC
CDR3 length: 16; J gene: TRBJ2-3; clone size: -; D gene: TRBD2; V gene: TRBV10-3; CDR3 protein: CAISEPGLADTDTQYF; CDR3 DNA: TGTGCCATCAGTGAGCCGGGACTAGCGGACACAGATACGCAGTATTTT